These T cell receptor beta chains were read from a single sample in a study of technical replicates of blood from several donors. The protocol was immunoSEQ multiplex PCR, while the TCRdb copy is restricted to in-frame clones and leaves out a portion. The table has 55,000 to 80,000 clones, nearly 90% seen once. Material: PBMCs. Every receptor here comes from a human donor in good health. Some clones in this sample may be carry-over from other donors' samples. CDR3s include the opening cysteine and the closing phenylalanine or tryptophan. A D gene is named only where the DNA matches it firmly. The size entry is marked missing in some rows and otherwise reads once, few, many or a size class.

cdr3_aa	cdr3_nt	d_call	v_call	j_call	clone_size
CASSLVGRSTDEKLFF	TGTGCCAGCAGCTTAGTAGGTCGGTCGACAGACGAAAAACTGTTTTTT	.	TRBV7-6	TRBJ1-4	once
CASSRRESGNTIYF	TGTGCCAGCAGTCGTCGGGAATCTGGAAACACCATATATTTT	.	TRBV6-5	TRBJ1-3	few
CASSSGQYIRETQYF	TGCGCCAGCAGCTCGGGACAGTACATCCGGGAGACCCAGTACTTC	TRBD1	TRBV5-1	TRBJ2-5	.
CASSPGTGSLGQYF	TGTGCCAGCAGCCCGGGAACCGGGTCGTTAGGGCAGTACTTC	.	TRBV7-3	TRBJ2-7	.
CASSGTRALNTEAFF	TGTGCCAGCAGTGGCACCAGGGCCCTGAACACTGAAGCTTTCTTT	.	TRBV2	TRBJ1-1	.
CASSIVRTAYNEQFF	TGTGCCAGTAGTATAGTCAGGACAGCTTACAATGAGCAGTTCTTC	.	TRBV19	TRBJ2-1	.
CAISGVWKGLAGNEQYF	TGTGCCATCAGTGGAGTGTGGAAAGGACTAGCGGGAAACGAGCAGTACTTC	TRBD2	TRBV10-3	TRBJ2-7	.
CASSPGLRVTWAAFF	TGTGCCAGCAGCCCTGGCCTCAGGGTGACCTGGGCGGCTTTCTTT	.	TRBV11-2	TRBJ1-1	.
CASRPEGLYEQYF	TGTGCCAGCAGGCCTGAGGGACTCTACGAGCAGTACTTC	.	TRBV7-2	TRBJ2-7	.
CASSLDRNSPLHF	TGTGCCAGCAGCTTAGACCGGAATTCACCCCTCCACTTT	.	TRBV7-9	TRBJ1-6	.
CASRVSSGSKETQYF	TGCGCCAGCAGGGTATCTAGCGGGTCAAAAGAGACCCAGTACTTC	TRBD2	TRBV10-1	TRBJ2-5	.
CASRPGQTTEAFF	TGTGCCAGCAGACCGGGACAAACTACTGAAGCTTTCTTT	.	TRBV5-4	TRBJ1-1	.
CASSFGTGDTEAFF	TGTGCCAGCAGCTTTGGGACAGGGGACACTGAAGCTTTCTTT	TRBD1	TRBV7-8	TRBJ1-1	.
CASSQTQMNTEAFF	TGTGCCAGCTCACAAACACAGATGAACACTGAAGCTTTCTTT	.	TRBV18	TRBJ1-1	.
CASSHPQGNYGYTF	TGTGCCAGCAGCCACCCACAGGGGAACTATGGCTACACCTTC	TRBD1	TRBV5-6	TRBJ1-2	.
CASIGAGWTGELFF	TGTGCCAGCATAGGGGCGGGATGGACCGGGGAGCTGTTTTTT	.	TRBV5-8	TRBJ2-2	.
CASSVDQAGAADTQYF	TGTGCCAGCAGCGTAGATCAGGCGGGAGCAGCAGATACGCAGTATTTT	TRBD2	TRBV9	TRBJ2-3	.
CASRHGGEGYGYTF	TGTGCCAGCAGACACGGGGGTGAGGGCTATGGCTACACCTTC	.	TRBV6-5	TRBJ1-2	.
CAWSNGQTGELFF	TGTGCCTGGAGTAATGGACAGACCGGGGAGCTGTTTTTT	.	TRBV30	TRBJ2-2	.
CASSLSGSVDEKLFF	TGCGCCAGCAGCTTATCAGGGTCAGTGGATGAAAAACTGTTTTTT	.	TRBV5-1	TRBJ1-4	.
CASSRGRVYNSPLHF	TGTGCCAGCTCCCGAGGCAGGGTCTATAATTCACCCCTCCACTTT	.	TRBV6-5	TRBJ1-6	.
CASSLVSRNTEAFF	TGCGCCAGCAGCTTGGTTTCTAGGAACACTGAAGCTTTCTTT	.	TRBV5-1	TRBJ1-1	.
CASSQGGGRTEAFF	TGCGCCAGCAGCCAAGGGGGCGGGAGAACTGAAGCTTTCTTT	.	TRBV4-3	TRBJ1-1	.
CASSGGLAGGGAYEQYF	TGCGCCAGCAGCGGGGGACTAGCGGGGGGAGGCGCCTACGAGCAGTACTTC	TRBD2	TRBV5-1	TRBJ2-7	.
CASSIDGATEAFF	TGTGCCAGTAGTATAGATGGGGCAACTGAAGCTTTCTTT	.	TRBV19	TRBJ1-1	.
CASSQGRRGGSNEQFF	TGCGCCAGCAGCCAAGGACGACGGGGGGGCAGCAATGAGCAGTTCTTC	TRBD2	TRBV4-1	TRBJ2-1	.
CASSRGTGRSSLHF	TGCGCCAGCAGCCGGGGGACAGGGAGGTCCTCCCTCCACTTT	TRBD1	TRBV5-1	TRBJ1-6	.
CASSLAGGRPETQYF	TGTGCCAGCAGTTTAGCGGGAGGGCGTCCAGAGACCCAGTACTTC	TRBD2	TRBV6-4	TRBJ2-5	.
CASSPGGFNNQPQHF	TGTGCCAGCTCACCTGGGGGGTTTAACAATCAGCCCCAGCATTTT	.	TRBV18	TRBJ1-5	.
CAWSLGGNQPQHF	TGTGCCTGGAGTTTAGGGGGTAATCAGCCCCAGCATTTT	.	TRBV30	TRBJ1-5	.
CAISVGRGRANEQYF	TGTGCCATCAGTGTCGGTCGTGGGAGGGCTAATGAGCAGTACTTC	TRBD2	TRBV10-3	TRBJ2-7	.
CAISAGETQYF	TGTGCCATCAGTGCCGGGGAGACCCAGTACTTC	.	TRBV10-3	TRBJ2-5	.
CASSYSRIANYGYTF	TGTGCCAGCAGTTACTCGAGGATAGCTAACTATGGCTACACCTTC	.	TRBV6-5	TRBJ1-2	.
CASSLGRGYQPQHF	TGTGCCAGCAGCTTAGGCAGGGGATATCAGCCCCAGCATTTT	.	TRBV7-6	TRBJ1-5	.
CATSRDTSGGYTF	TGTGCCACCAGCAGAGATACGAGTGGTGGCTACACCTTC	.	TRBV15	TRBJ1-2	.
CASSLASGGHTEAFF	TGTGCCAGCAGCTTAGCGTCAGGGGGCCACACTGAAGCTTTCTTT	TRBD1	TRBV7-9	TRBJ1-1	few
CASTLASAYSNQPQHF	TGTGCCAGCACTCTAGCGTCGGCGTATAGCAATCAGCCCCAGCATTTT	.	TRBV7-2	TRBJ1-5	.
CASRGQGGNYGYTF	TGTGCCAGCAGGGGACAGGGGGGCAACTATGGCTACACCTTC	TRBD1	TRBV6-1	TRBJ1-2	.
CASSLASEAFF	TGCGCCAGCAGCTTGGCCTCTGAAGCTTTCTTT	.	TRBV5-1	TRBJ1-1	.
CASSQGGGSGANVLTF	TGCGCCAGCAGCCAAGGGGGGGGGTCCGGGGCCAACGTCCTGACTTTC	TRBD2	TRBV4-1	TRBJ2-6	.
CASSSRDTVLNQPQHF	TGTGCCAGCAGTTCCCGGGACACAGTACTCAATCAGCCCCAGCATTTT	.	TRBV6-5	TRBJ1-5	.
CASSLISPGTGANVLTF	TGCGCCAGCAGCTTGATTAGCCCAGGGACTGGGGCCAACGTCCTGACTTTC	.	TRBV5-1	TRBJ2-6	.
CASSSNPMRMNTEAFF	TGTGCCAGCAGCTCTAACCCAATGCGGATGAACACTGAAGCTTTCTTT	.	TRBV13	TRBJ1-1	once
CASNPRLAGASPETQYF	TGTGCCAGCAACCCCCGCTTGGCGGGCGCGTCCCCAGAGACCCAGTACTTC	.	TRBV2	TRBJ2-5	.
CASSFSRDRVVGYGYTF	TGTGCCAGCAGCTTTAGCCGGGACAGGGTAGTGGGTTATGGCTACACCTTC	TRBD1	TRBV7-9	TRBJ1-2	.
CASADRVTDTQYF	TGTGCCAGCGCGGACAGGGTTACAGATACGCAGTATTTT	TRBD1	TRBV25-1	TRBJ2-3	.
CASSSAGGDSPLHF	TGTGCCAGCAGCTCCGCGGGGGGGGATTCACCCCTCCACTTT	.	TRBV5-6	TRBJ1-6	.
CASSADRAISPLHF	TGTGCCAGCAGCGCCGACAGGGCAATTTCACCCCTCCACTTT	TRBD1	TRBV5-6	TRBJ1-6	.
CASSLVAGQWNNEQFF	TGTGCCAGCAGCTTAGTAGCAGGACAGTGGAACAATGAGCAGTTCTTC	.	TRBV11-2	TRBJ2-1	many
CASSQDGSAGLAGTMTQYF	TGCGCCAGCAGCCAAGACGGAAGCGCTGGACTAGCGGGAACGATGACGCAGTATTTT	TRBD2	TRBV4-3	TRBJ2-3	.
CASSLVGRGQRATDTQYF	TGCGCCAGCAGCTTGGTGGGTAGGGGGCAGCGGGCCACAGATACGCAGTATTTT	.	TRBV5-1	TRBJ2-3	.
CASSLQRGGLDEQFF	TGTGCCAGCAGCTTACAGCGGGGGGGCCTCGATGAGCAGTTCTTC	TRBD2	TRBV7-2	TRBJ2-1	.
CASSLAGTAASNEKLFF	TGTGCCAGCAGCTTAGCCGGGACAGCCGCTTCTAATGAAAAACTGTTTTTT	TRBD1	TRBV5-6	TRBJ1-4	.